Reported below is one TCR beta chain. Looked up from germline, CDR1 is KGHSH and CDR2 is LQKENI. This CDR3 contains 15 residues. V gave up 0 bases and J gave up 4 bases; unmatched junction bases: 5. The time point: cycle 4 day 1 (C4D1), after around six weeks of nivolumab. Every patient was affected by relapse after autologous stem cell transplantation, while exposure to brentuximab vedotin was not uniform. Through magnetic negative selection, CD8+ T cells were separated from PBMCs that had been thawed. Complete response, partial response or progressive disease constituted the best response categories observed. The data originate from a study of PD-1 blockade in classical Hodgkin lymphoma. Only in-frame clones appear in the TCRdb table, and some are missing; sequencing was by immunoSEQ multiplex PCR. The sample lists 7,000 or so clones, about three fifths occurring once.

This TCR derives from a human donor with classical Hodgkin lymphoma. The source was CD8+ T cells from blood, collected before the fourth cycle of nivolumab. The V and J genes are TRBV18 and TRBJ1-2; 7 positions match TRBD1. The CDR3 reads CASSPPRGRVYGYTF. The CDR3 region has the DNA TGTGCCAGCTCACCACCGAGGGGGCGCGTCTATGGCTACACCTTC.